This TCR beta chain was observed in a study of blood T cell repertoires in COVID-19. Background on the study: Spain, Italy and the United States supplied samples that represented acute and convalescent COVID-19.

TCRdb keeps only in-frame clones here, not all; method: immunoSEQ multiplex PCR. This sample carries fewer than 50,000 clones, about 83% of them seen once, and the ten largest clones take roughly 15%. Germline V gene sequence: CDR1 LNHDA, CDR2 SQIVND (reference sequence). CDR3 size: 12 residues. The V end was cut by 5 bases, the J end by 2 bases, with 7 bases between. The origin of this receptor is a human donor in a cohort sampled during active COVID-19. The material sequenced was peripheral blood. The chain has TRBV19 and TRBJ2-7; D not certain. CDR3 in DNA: TGTGCCAGTAGTTTCGGTCCCTACGAGCAGTACTTC. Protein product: CASSFGPYEQYF. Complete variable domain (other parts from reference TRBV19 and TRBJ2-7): DGGITQSPKYLFRKEGQNVTLSCEQNLNHDAMYWYRQDPGQGLRLIYYSQIVNDFQKGDIAEGYSVSREKKESFPLTVTSAQKNPTAFYLCASSFGPYEQYFGPGTRLTVT.